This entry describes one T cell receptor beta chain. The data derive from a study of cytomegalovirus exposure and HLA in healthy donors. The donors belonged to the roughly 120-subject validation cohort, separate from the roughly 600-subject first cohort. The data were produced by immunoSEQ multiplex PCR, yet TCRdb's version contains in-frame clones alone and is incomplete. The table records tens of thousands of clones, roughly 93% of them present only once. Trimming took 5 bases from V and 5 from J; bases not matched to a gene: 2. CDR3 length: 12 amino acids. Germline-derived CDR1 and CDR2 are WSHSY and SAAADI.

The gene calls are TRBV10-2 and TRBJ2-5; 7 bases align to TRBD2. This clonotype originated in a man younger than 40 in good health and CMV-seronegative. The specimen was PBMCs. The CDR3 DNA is TGCGCCAGCAGTTGGGGGGGGGAGACCCAGTACTTC. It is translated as CASSWGGETQYF.